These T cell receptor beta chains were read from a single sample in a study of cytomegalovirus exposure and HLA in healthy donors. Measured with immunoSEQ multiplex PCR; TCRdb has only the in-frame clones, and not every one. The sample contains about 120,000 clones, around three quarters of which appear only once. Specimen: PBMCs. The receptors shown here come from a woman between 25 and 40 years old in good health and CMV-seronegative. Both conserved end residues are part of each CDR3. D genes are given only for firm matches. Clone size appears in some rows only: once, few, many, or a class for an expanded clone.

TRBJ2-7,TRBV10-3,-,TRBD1,CAVSDRELSEQYF,TGTGCCGTATCCGACAGGGAACTTTCCGAGCAGTACTTC
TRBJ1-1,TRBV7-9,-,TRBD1,CASRWTGDTEAFF,TGTGCCAGCAGGTGGACAGGGGACACTGAAGCTTTCTTT
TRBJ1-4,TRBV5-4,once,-,CASSWGPGGEKLFF,TGTGCCAGCAGCTGGGGACCGGGAGGGGAAAAACTGTTTTTT
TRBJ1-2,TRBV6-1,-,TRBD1,CASSGGGTGASNYGYTF,TGTGCCAGCAGTGGAGGCGGGACAGGCGCTTCTAACTATGGCTACACCTTC
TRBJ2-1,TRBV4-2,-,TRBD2,CASSRSGGSYNEQFF,TGTGCCAGCAGCCGTAGCGGGGGGTCCTACAATGAGCAGTTCTTC
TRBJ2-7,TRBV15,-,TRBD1,CATGTGDTYEQYF,TGTGCCACCGGAACAGGGGATACCTACGAGCAGTACTTC
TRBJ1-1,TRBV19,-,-,CASRTERNTEAFF,TGTGCCAGCCGGACAGAGAGGAACACTGAAGCTTTCTTT
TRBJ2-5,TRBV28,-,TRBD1,CASSSRGSRGSGGLKTQYF,TGTGCCAGCAGTTCCCGGGGCTCGCGCGGGTCAGGGGGCTTAAAGACCCAGTACTTC
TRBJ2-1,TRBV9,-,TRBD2,CASSVGTSGGGEQFF,TGTGCCAGCAGCGTTGGGACTAGCGGGGGGGGTGAGCAGTTCTTC
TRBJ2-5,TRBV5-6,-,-,CASSLVGAETQYF,TGTGCCAGCAGCTTGGTGGGAGCGGAGACCCAGTACTTC
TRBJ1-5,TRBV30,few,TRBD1,CAWSANRGANQPQHF,TGTGCCTGGAGCGCCAACAGGGGAGCCAATCAGCCCCAGCATTTT
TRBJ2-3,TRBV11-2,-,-,CASSLGDIGDTQYF,TGTGCCAGCAGCTTAGGAGACATCGGAGATACGCAGTATTTT
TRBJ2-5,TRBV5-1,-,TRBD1,CASSRKQGAETQYF,TGCGCCAGCAGCCGAAAACAGGGGGCTGAGACCCAGTACTTC
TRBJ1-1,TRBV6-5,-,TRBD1,CASSSNWDRGNTEAFF,TGTGCCAGCAGTTCAAACTGGGACAGGGGGAACACTGAAGCTTTCTTT
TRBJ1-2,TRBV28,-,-,CASSLPGRYGYTF,TGTGCCAGCAGTTTACCAGGGAGGTATGGCTACACCTTC
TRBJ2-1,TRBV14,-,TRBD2,CASSRSGVSYNEQFF,TGTGCCAGCAGCCGCAGCGGGGTATCCTACAATGAGCAGTTCTTC
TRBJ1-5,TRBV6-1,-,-,CASSQWSNQPQHF,TGTGCCAGCAGTCAGTGGAGCAATCAGCCCCAGCATTTT
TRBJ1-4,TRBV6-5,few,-,CASSQDNEKLFF,TGTGCCAGCAGTCAGGATAATGAAAAACTGTTTTTT
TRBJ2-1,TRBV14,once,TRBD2,CASSHLAGGAYNEQFF,TGTGCCAGCAGCCACCTAGCGGGAGGCGCCTACAATGAGCAGTTCTTC
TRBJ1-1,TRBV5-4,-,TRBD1,CASRLDRGHTEAFF,TGTGCCAGCAGATTGGACAGGGGGCACACTGAAGCTTTCTTT
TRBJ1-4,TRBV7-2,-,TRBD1,CASSPPGTGNSGLFF,TGTGCCAGCAGCCCCCCCGGGACAGGGAACTCTGGACTGTTTTTT
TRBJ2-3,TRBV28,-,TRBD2,CASSQTGGEDTQYF,TGTGCCAGCAGTCAAACGGGGGGGGAGGATACGCAGTATTTT
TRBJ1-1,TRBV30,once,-,CARQGTNTEAFF,TGTGCCCGTCAGGGTACCAACACTGAAGCTTTCTTT
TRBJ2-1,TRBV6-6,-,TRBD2,CATAGGRTYNEQFF,TGTGCCACCGCGGGGGGTCGGACCTACAATGAGCAGTTCTTC
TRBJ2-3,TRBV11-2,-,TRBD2,CASSLFQRGATDTQYF,TGTGCCAGCAGCTTATTCCAGCGGGGTGCCACAGATACGCAGTATTTT
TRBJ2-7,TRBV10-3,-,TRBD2,CAISEVAGGSSYEQYF,TGTGCCATCAGTGAAGTAGCGGGGGGGAGCTCCTACGAGCAGTACTTC
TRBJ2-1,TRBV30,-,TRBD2,CAWSPRTSGGLPEQFF,TGTGCCTGGAGTCCACGGACTAGCGGGGGGTTGCCTGAGCAGTTCTTC